This entry concerns a single T cell receptor beta chain. The sample originates from a study of blood T cell repertoires in COVID-19. Study-wide context: The origin of the acute and convalescent COVID-19 samples was the United States, Italy and Spain. Nucleic acid was either cDNA or gDNA, and it came from T cells, B-cell-depleted T cells, or PBMCs.

In the source study's methods: Estimated nucleated cell counts came from reference gene primer amplification. Repertoires were generated with immunoSEQ multiplex PCR, while TCRdb's copy carries only in-frame clones and drops some. V and J calls and clone size are given by that table; D and trimming were obtained from the DNA. This table holds a few hundred thousand clones, about 86% found once. Germline V gene sequence: CDR1 SGHRS, CDR2 YFSETQ. The CDR3 extends over 16 amino acids. J gave up 4 bases and V 0 bases, and 7 bases lay outside the gene matches. The TCR sequence derives from a woman aged 30 to 39 who had recovered from COVID-19. The sequencing input was peripheral blood. The chain employs TRBV5-1 and TRBJ2-3, with 8 bases that match TRBD2. The CDR3 DNA reads TGCGCCAGCAGCTTGGGATCGGGGGGGACCCCAGATACGCAGTATTTT. As protein: CASSLGSGGTPDTQYF.